This is a list of T cell receptor beta chains from one sample in a study of cytomegalovirus exposure and HLA in healthy donors. Assay used: immunoSEQ multiplex PCR; TCRdb lists only in-frame clones, some missing. In the table there are over 45,000 clones, 83% of which are singletons. The sample taken for sequencing was PBMCs. The receptor source for this set is a man aged 30 to 45 in good health and CMV-seronegative. Each CDR3 is given with its conserved first and last residue. Fields, in order: V gene, D gene, J gene, clone size, CDR3 protein, CDR3 DNA. The D gene is left open where the match is weak. Only part of the rows carry a size: once, few, many, or a class if the clone is expanded.

V gene: TRBV5-6; D gene: TRBD1; J gene: TRBJ2-1; clone size: -; CDR3 protein: CASSMRDRDRIRNEQFF; CDR3 DNA: TGTGCCAGCAGCATGCGCGACAGGGATCGTATCCGCAATGAGCAGTTCTTC
V gene: TRBV5-1; D gene: -; J gene: TRBJ1-1; clone size: -; CDR3 protein: CASSRQENTEAFF; CDR3 DNA: TGCGCCAGCAGCCGACAAGAGAACACTGAAGCTTTCTTT
V gene: TRBV25-1; D gene: -; J gene: TRBJ1-4; clone size: -; CDR3 protein: CASSELTTSGGNEKLFF; CDR3 DNA: TGTGCCAGCAGTGAATTGACAACCAGCGGCGGGAATGAAAAACTGTTTTTT
V gene: TRBV2; D gene: TRBD1; J gene: TRBJ1-2; clone size: -; CDR3 protein: CASSEGGIGTGGSYGYTF; CDR3 DNA: TGTGCCAGCAGTGAAGGGGGGATTGGGACAGGGGGGTCGTATGGCTACACCTTC
V gene: TRBV2; D gene: TRBD1; J gene: TRBJ2-1; clone size: few; CDR3 protein: CASKSQGQGAEQFF; CDR3 DNA: TGTGCCAGCAAGAGTCAAGGACAGGGGGCTGAGCAGTTCTTC
V gene: TRBV9; D gene: -; J gene: TRBJ2-3; clone size: once; CDR3 protein: CASSVAGGWVDTQYF; CDR3 DNA: TGTGCCAGCAGCGTAGCTGGGGGCTGGGTAGATACGCAGTATTTT
V gene: TRBV2; D gene: -; J gene: TRBJ2-2; clone size: -; CDR3 protein: CASRGQINTGELFF; CDR3 DNA: TGTGCCAGCAGAGGACAGATTAACACCGGGGAGCTGTTTTTT
V gene: TRBV7-9; D gene: TRBD1; J gene: TRBJ2-1; clone size: -; CDR3 protein: CASSSIPGQGTGEQFF; CDR3 DNA: TGTGCCAGCAGCTCAATACCGGGACAGGGAACGGGTGAGCAGTTCTTC
V gene: TRBV5-4; D gene: TRBD2; J gene: TRBJ2-1; clone size: -; CDR3 protein: CASSSGLAGGTANEQFF; CDR3 DNA: TGTGCCAGCAGCTCCGGACTAGCGGGAGGAACGGCTAATGAGCAGTTCTTC
V gene: TRBV27; D gene: -; J gene: TRBJ1-2; clone size: -; CDR3 protein: CASSRRGSDYTF; CDR3 DNA: TGTGCCAGCAGTAGGCGAGGGAGTGACTACACCTTC
V gene: TRBV6-1; D gene: -; J gene: TRBJ1-5; clone size: once; CDR3 protein: CATGGGNQPQHF; CDR3 DNA: TGTGCCACTGGGGGGGGCAATCAGCCCCAGCATTTT
V gene: TRBV10-3; D gene: -; J gene: TRBJ1-2; clone size: -; CDR3 protein: CAISDPGRASETF; CDR3 DNA: TGTGCCATCAGTGACCCGGGAAGGGCAAGTGAGACCTTC
V gene: TRBV18; D gene: TRBD2; J gene: TRBJ2-1; clone size: once; CDR3 protein: CASSPSLAGGIYNEQFF; CDR3 DNA: TGTGCCAGCTCACCCTCCCTAGCGGGGGGAATATACAATGAGCAGTTCTTC
V gene: TRBV5-4; D gene: -; J gene: TRBJ2-7; clone size: -; CDR3 protein: CATNRRDIGEQYF; CDR3 DNA: TGTGCCACCAACCGGCGAGACATTGGCGAGCAGTACTTC
V gene: TRBV27; D gene: TRBD1; J gene: TRBJ2-7; clone size: -; CDR3 protein: CASSSRGPSYEQYF; CDR3 DNA: TGTGCCAGCAGCTCCAGGGGGCCATCCTACGAGCAGTACTTC
V gene: TRBV6-5; D gene: TRBD1; J gene: TRBJ1-1; clone size: few; CDR3 protein: CASSPGTAGNTEAFF; CDR3 DNA: TGTGCCAGCAGTCCGGGGACAGCGGGGAACACTGAAGCTTTCTTT
V gene: TRBV19; D gene: -; J gene: TRBJ1-2; clone size: -; CDR3 protein: CASSDSNYGYTF; CDR3 DNA: TGTGCCAGTAGTGACTCTAACTATGGCTACACCTTC
V gene: TRBV7-8; D gene: TRBD2; J gene: TRBJ2-7; clone size: -; CDR3 protein: CASSLVGLAEYEQYF; CDR3 DNA: TGTGCCAGCAGCTTAGTGGGACTAGCGGAATACGAGCAGTACTTC
V gene: TRBV14; D gene: TRBD1; J gene: TRBJ2-7; clone size: -; CDR3 protein: CASSPGSGQGNEQYF; CDR3 DNA: TGTGCCAGCAGCCCCGGGTCGGGACAGGGGAACGAGCAGTACTTC
V gene: TRBV13; D gene: TRBD1; J gene: TRBJ2-1; clone size: -; CDR3 protein: CASSLTRDRGRGNNEQFF; CDR3 DNA: TGTGCCAGCAGCTTAACACGGGACAGGGGGCGCGGGAACAATGAGCAGTTCTTC
V gene: TRBV5-4; D gene: -; J gene: TRBJ2-1; clone size: once; CDR3 protein: CASSLGDSVNEQFF; CDR3 DNA: TGTGCCAGCAGCTTGGGAGACAGTGTCAATGAGCAGTTCTTC
V gene: TRBV19; D gene: TRBD1; J gene: TRBJ2-2; clone size: -; CDR3 protein: CASSSGTGRTGELFF; CDR3 DNA: TGTGCCAGTAGTAGTGGGACAGGGCGGACCGGGGAGCTGTTTTTT
V gene: TRBV6-1; D gene: -; J gene: TRBJ1-1; clone size: few; CDR3 protein: CASSGGAMNTEAFF; CDR3 DNA: TGTGCCAGCAGTGGCGGGGCCATGAACACTGAAGCTTTCTTT
V gene: TRBV29-1; D gene: TRBD1; J gene: TRBJ1-2; clone size: -; CDR3 protein: CSARTGNYGYTF; CDR3 DNA: TGCAGCGCAAGGACAGGGAACTATGGCTACACCTTC
V gene: TRBV9; D gene: -; J gene: TRBJ2-5; clone size: -; CDR3 protein: CASSSRGGTETQYF; CDR3 DNA: TGTGCCAGCAGCTCCCGAGGAGGGACCGAGACCCAGTACTTC
V gene: TRBV11-2; D gene: TRBD2; J gene: TRBJ2-5; clone size: -; CDR3 protein: CASSYRLAVIETQYF; CDR3 DNA: TGTGCCAGCAGCTACCGACTAGCCGTCATAGAGACCCAGTACTTC
V gene: TRBV12-2; D gene: -; J gene: TRBJ1-1; clone size: -; CDR3 protein: CASRLAAGQGARVTEAFF; CDR3 DNA: TGTGCAAGTCGCTTAGCAGCGGGACAGGGGGCGCGTGTCACTGAAGCTTTCTTT